This entry lists 2 T cell receptor beta chains sequenced from one sample in a study of blood T cells in healthy people across ages. Using a J-beta primer mix together with a sample-barcoded 5' primer, a second PCR was run for about 6 to 11 cycles. In TCRdb, the 5' RACE reads were re-called with MiXCR into one record per CDR3 protein. The repertoire includes 600,000 to 900,000 distinct CDR3 sequences, roughly 24% of them detected once, and about 2.9% sits in the top ten. These data were also reused for a study on T cells of mothers and their children.

The material sequenced was blood. Receptors originate from a boy between 10 and 17 years old in good health.

The V call is TRBV29-1, the J call TRBJ2-5, with 8 bases identical to TRBD2. After removal of 4 bases from V and 2 bases from J, the junction contained 6 bases not matched to a gene. CDR3 size: 14 residues. CDR1 and CDR2 from the germline V gene are SQVTM and ANQGSEA. The CDR3 region is CSVGVGLVQETQYF. CDR3 nucleotides: TGCAGCGTTGGAGTGGGACTAGTTCAAGAGACCCAGTACTTC. The full variable domain, rest sourced from reference TRBV29-1 and TRBJ2-5, is SAVISQKPSRDICQRGTSLTIQCQVDSQVTMMFWYRQQPGQSLTLIATANQGSEATYESGFVIDKFPISRPNLTFSTLTVSNMSPEDSSIYLCSVGVGLVQETQYFGPGTRLLVL.

This sequence joins TRBV6-1 and TRBJ2-5; D possibly corresponds to TRBD2 (6 bases). The J call may be wrong; the DNA end is better matched by TRBJ2-7. The germline CDR1 and CDR2 sequences are MNHNS and SASEGT. The CDR3 sequence is 16 residues long. This CDR3 is CASSTYGGKGAYEQYF. CDR3 DNA: TGTGCCAGCAGTACCTACGGGGGTAAAGGGGCTTACGAGCAGTACTTC.